This T cell receptor beta chain was obtained from a study of identical twins. In germline, CDR1 is SGHTA, CDR2 FQGNSA. V gave up 2 bases and J gave up 3 bases, with 11 bases separating them. The CDR3 is 15 residues long. This clonotype came up a few times. TCRdb independently ran MiXCR on the 5' RACE reads; one entry per CDR3 protein. Among around 470,000 distinct CDR3 sequences listed, 14% were seen once. These data were likewise used in another study, on yellow fever vaccine responses in identical twins.

The TCR comes from a woman younger than 35 in good health. The sequenced material came from CD4+ T cells sorted from blood. The chain combines TRBV7-2 with TRBJ2-1; D gene ambiguous. The CDR3 protein is CASSLSVDGYNEQFF. Written as DNA, the CDR3 is TGTGCCAGCAGCTTAAGCGTGGATGGCTACAATGAGCAGTTCTTC.